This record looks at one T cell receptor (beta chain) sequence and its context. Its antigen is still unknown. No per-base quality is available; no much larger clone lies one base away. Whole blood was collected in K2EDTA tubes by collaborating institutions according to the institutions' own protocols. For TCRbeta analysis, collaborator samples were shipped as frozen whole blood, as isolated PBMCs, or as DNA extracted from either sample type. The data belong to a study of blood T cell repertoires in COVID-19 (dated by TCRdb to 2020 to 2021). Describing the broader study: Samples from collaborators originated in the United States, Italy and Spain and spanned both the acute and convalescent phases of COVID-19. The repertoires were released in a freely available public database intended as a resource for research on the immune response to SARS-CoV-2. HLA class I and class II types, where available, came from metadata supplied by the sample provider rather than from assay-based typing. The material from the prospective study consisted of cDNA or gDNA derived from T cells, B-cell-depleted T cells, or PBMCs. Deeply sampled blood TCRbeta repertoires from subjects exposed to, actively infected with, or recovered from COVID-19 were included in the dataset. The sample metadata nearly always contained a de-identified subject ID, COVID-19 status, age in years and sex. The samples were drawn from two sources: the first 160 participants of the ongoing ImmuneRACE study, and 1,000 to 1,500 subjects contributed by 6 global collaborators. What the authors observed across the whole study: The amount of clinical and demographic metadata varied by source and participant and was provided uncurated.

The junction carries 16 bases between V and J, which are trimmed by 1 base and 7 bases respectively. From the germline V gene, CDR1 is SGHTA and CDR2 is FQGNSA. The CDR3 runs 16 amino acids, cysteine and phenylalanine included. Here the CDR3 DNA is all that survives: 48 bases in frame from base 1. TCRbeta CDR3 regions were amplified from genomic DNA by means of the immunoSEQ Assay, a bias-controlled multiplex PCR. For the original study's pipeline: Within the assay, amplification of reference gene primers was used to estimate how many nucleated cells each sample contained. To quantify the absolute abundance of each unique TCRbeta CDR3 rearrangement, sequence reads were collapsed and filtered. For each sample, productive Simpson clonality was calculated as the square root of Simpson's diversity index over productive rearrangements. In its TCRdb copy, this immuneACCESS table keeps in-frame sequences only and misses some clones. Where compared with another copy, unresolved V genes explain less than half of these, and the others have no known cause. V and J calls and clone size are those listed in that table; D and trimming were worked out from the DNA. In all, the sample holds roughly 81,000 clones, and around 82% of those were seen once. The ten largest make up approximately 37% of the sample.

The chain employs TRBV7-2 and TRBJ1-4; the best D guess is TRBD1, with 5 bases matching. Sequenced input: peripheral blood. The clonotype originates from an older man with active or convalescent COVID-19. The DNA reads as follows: TGTGCCAGCAGCTTAGAGTTCTGGGGCGGTGGTGAAAAACTGTTTTTT. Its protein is CASSLEFWGGGEKLFF.